This T cell receptor (beta chain) was sequenced in a study of shared clonotypes between healthy human individuals. Profiling relied on immunoSEQ multiplex PCR, and the TCRdb table lists in-frame clones only, not all of them. The sample contains 650,000 to 800,000 clones, roughly nine tenths of which appear only once. Naive CD8 cells, CD45RO-negative and positively selected for CCR7, excluded terminally differentiated effector memory CD45RA+ cells. The V gene lost 3 bases and the J gene lost 2 bases, with 8 bases spanning the gap. Germline V gene data show CDR1 as MNHNS and CDR2 as SASEGT. The CDR3 loop spans 13 amino acids.

This receptor was identified in a man aged 25-40 years in good health. The sequencing sample was made of naive CD8+ T cells sorted from blood. J is TRBJ2-7 and V is TRBV6-1, with a weak D call TRBD1 (5 bases). Written as DNA, the CDR3 is TGTGCCAGCAGTGACAGGGTGACCTACGAGCAGTACTTC. This codes for CASSDRVTYEQYF.